This TCR beta chain was sequenced in a study of T cells in Graves' hyperthyroidism and ophthalmopathy. RNA transcripts yielded amplified TCR beta CDR3 regions. The primer set for the first-round RT-PCR of the TCR CDR3 was HTBI. Each CDR3 protein gets one entry after TCRdb re-called the multiplex PCR reads with MiXCR. The sample has some 320,000 distinct CDR3 sequences; roughly 15% are singletons. The germline V gene encodes CDR1 MDHEN and CDR2 SYDVKM. This CDR3 contains 12 residues. Trimming pared 5 bases from V and 9 bases from J, leaving 14 bases between. Study-level results: Most clonotypes expanded in the thyroid (above 0.001) were also present in blood.

Every diagnosis used clinical symptoms, serum thyroxine and TRAb, thyroid ultrasound and orbital computed tomography. The PBMCs had their origin in approximately 10 ml of fresh peripheral blood. This clonotype was observed many times. Antigen unknown. The sample consisted of blood. The rearrangement links TRBV28 to TRBJ2-7; D not resolved. The TCR comes from a middle-aged woman with Graves' ophthalmopathy. The CDR3 DNA reads TGTGCCAGCAGTCCCAAGCCAGGAGTGCAGTACTTC. This gives the protein CASSPKPGVQYF.